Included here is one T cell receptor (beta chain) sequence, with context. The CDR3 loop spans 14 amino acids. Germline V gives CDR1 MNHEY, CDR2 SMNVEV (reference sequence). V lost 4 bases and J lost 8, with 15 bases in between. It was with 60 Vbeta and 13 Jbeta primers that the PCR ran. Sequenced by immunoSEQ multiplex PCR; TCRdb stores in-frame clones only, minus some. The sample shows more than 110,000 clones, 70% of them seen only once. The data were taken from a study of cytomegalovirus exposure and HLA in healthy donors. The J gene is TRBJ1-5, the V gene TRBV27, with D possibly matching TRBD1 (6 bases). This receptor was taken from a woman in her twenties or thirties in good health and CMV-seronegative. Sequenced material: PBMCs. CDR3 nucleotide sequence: TGTGCCAGCAGTTGGAGGGGGGGTCGTGAGCCCCAGCATTTT. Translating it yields CASSWRGGREPQHF.